These 25 T cell receptor beta chains originate from one sample sequenced in a study of blood T cells in healthy people across ages. The second PCR ran roughly 6 to 12 cycles with a sample-barcoded 5' primer and J-beta primers. MiXCR, applied by TCRdb to the 5' RACE reads, yields one record per CDR3 protein. The sample yields under 800,000 distinct CDR3 sequences, 21% seen once. Material: blood. The receptors here all came from a man aged 70-80 years in good health.

This clonotype showed up many times. V is TRBV29-1 and J is TRBJ2-5; no firm D call. The CDR3 extends over 11 amino acids. Germline CDR1 SQVTM, CDR2 ANQGSEA. Trimming left V 7 bases short and J 3 bases short, with 9 bases between. The CDR3: CSGGTEETQYF. The DNA for the CDR3 is TGCAGCGGTGGAACTGAAGAGACCCAGTACTTC.

The chain couples TRBV15 to TRBJ2-5; D assignment may be TRBD1 or TRBD2 (5 bases each). Judging by the DNA end, TRBJ2-1 fits better; the J call may be wrong. Germline CDR1 is LNHNV and CDR2 is YYDKDF (reference sequence). The CDR3 totals 16 residues. The CDR3 DNA follows: TGTGCCACCAGCATCGACCGGGGCTTAACCTACAATGAGCAGTTCTTC. Protein product: CATSIDRGLTYNEQFF.

This clonotype has more than one count but fewer than ten. The J gene is TRBJ1-2, the V gene TRBV6-2 or TRBV6-3; TRBD1 aligns across 8 bases. In germline, CDR1 is MNHEY, CDR2 SVGEGT. The length of the CDR3 is 14 residues. The trim removed 7 bases at V and 2 bases at J, leaving 6 bases unmatched. CDR3 bases: TGTGCCAGCAAAACAACAGGGGGGAACTATGGCTACACCTTC. Translation gives CASKTTGGNYGYTF.

The V gene is TRBV7-6, the J gene TRBJ2-1; TRBD1 is a possible D gene (7 bases). The J call may be mistaken, given a closer DNA end match to TRBJ2-5. From germline, CDR1 is SGHVS and CDR2 FNYEAQ. The CDR3 totals 15 residues. The chain's CDR3 is CASSTLRGVQETQYF. DNA of the CDR3: TGTGCCAGCAGTACCCTCAGGGGGGTTCAAGAGACCCAGTACTTC.

This rearrangement joins TRBV11-3 to TRBJ2-5, with D perhaps matching TRBD2 (6 bases). CDR1 is SGHNT, CDR2 YENEEA, per germline. This CDR3 is 15 amino acids long. Trimming cost V 5 bases and J 5 bases, with 18 bases left between them. For the CDR3, the DNA is TGTGCCAGCAGCCCACGACTCACTAGCTTGGAGACCCAGTACTTC. Translated, it gives CASSPRLTSLETQYF.

In its sample, this clonotype was seen a few times. The chain is built from TRBV2 and TRBJ1-1, with D tentatively TRBD1 (6 bases). This CDR3 spans 15 amino acids. Germline values: CDR1 SNHLY, CDR2 FYNNEI. V lost 7 bases and J 5 bases, leaving 20 bases between the germline ends. This CDR3 reads CASNEGGGFGTEAFF. Here the CDR3 DNA reads TGTGCCAGCAACGAAGGAGGGGGATTTGGGACTGAAGCTTTCTTT.

This clonotype was recorded many times. The chain employs TRBV20-1 and TRBJ2-5; D may be TRBD2 (6 bases). V lost 6 bases and J 2 bases, leaving 10 bases between the germline ends. The length of the CDR3 is 12 residues. Germline V gene sequence: CDR1 DFQATT, CDR2 SNEGSKA (reference sequence). The CDR3 coding sequence is TGCAGTGCCGGGACTGTACAAGAGACCCAGTACTTC. This encodes CSAGTVQETQYF.

This clonotype has at least ten counts. The chain is built from TRBV11-2 and TRBJ2-1; the D is unclear. This CDR3 contains 15 residues. Germline values: CDR1 SGHAT, CDR2 FQNNGV. V lost 3 bases to trimming and J lost 7 bases, with 16 bases between them. The CDR3 coding sequence is TGTGCCAGCAGCTTCCCTCCGTCAATGGGGAATGAGCAGTTCTTC. Residues: CASSFPPSMGNEQFF.

A few counts support this clonotype. V gene TRBV20-1 combines with J gene TRBJ1-6; 7 bases line up with TRBD1. The CDR3 runs 14 residues. Looked up from germline, CDR1 is DFQATT and CDR2 is SNEGSKA (reference sequence). After removal of 6 bases from V and 9 bases from J, the junction contained 11 bases not matched to a gene. The CDR3 protein is CSATLTGKASPLHF. In nucleotides, the CDR3 is TGCAGTGCCACCTTGACAGGGAAGGCTTCACCCCTCCACTTT.

With respect to this clonotype: The junction departs from the called germline gene at one end, perhaps through a read error. The CDR3 DNA follows: TGCGCCAGCAGCTTGGCCAGACTAGCGGGAGAGCGGCACGAGCAGTGCTTC. Amino acid sequence: CASSLARLAGERHEQCF. The chain carries TRBV5-1 and TRBJ2-7; 12 bases align to TRBD2. The germline V gene has CDR1 SGHRS and CDR2 YFSETQ. This CDR3 has 17 residues. The complete variable domain, with remaining parts taken from reference TRBV5-1 and TRBJ2-7, reads KAGVTQTPRYLIKTRGQQVTLSCSPISGHRSVSWYQQTPGQGLQFLFEYFSETQRNKGNFPGRFSGRQFSNSRSEMNVSTLELGDSALYLCASSLARLAGERHEQCFGPGTRLTVT.

CDR3 DNA: TGTGCCAGCGCCCAAGGCCAGGGTGGGCAGTACTTC. This translates into CASAQGQGGQYF. The V gene is TRBV2, the J gene TRBJ2-7; D is perhaps TRBD1 (5 bases). Deletions cut 8 bases from V and 9 bases from J, with 17 bases between. Germline-derived CDR1 and CDR2 are SNHLY and FYNNEI. The length of the CDR3 is 12 residues.

In its sample, this clonotype was seen a few times. The chain recombines TRBV6-2 or TRBV6-3 with TRBJ1-2; 7 positions match TRBD1. V gave up 0 bases and J gave up 0 bases; unmatched junction bases: 1. This CDR3 has 15 residues. Germline V gene data show CDR1 as MNHEY and CDR2 as SVGEGT. The CDR3 region is CASSYSTGTNYGYTF. For the CDR3, the DNA is TGTGCCAGCAGTTACTCGACAGGGACTAACTATGGCTACACCTTC.

V usage is TRBV18 and J usage is TRBJ2-1; D uncertain. The J call is uncertain, as TRBJ2-7 better fits the DNA end. Per the germline V gene, CDR1 is KGHSH and CDR2 is LQKENI. There are 13 residues in the CDR3. CDR3 nucleotides: TGTGCCAGCTCACCACGCGAGAACGGCGAGCAGTACTTC. Translating gives CASSPRENGEQYF.

This clonotype appeared many times. The rearrangement links TRBV6-5 to TRBJ2-5, with TRBD2 identical over 10 bases. The ends lost 0 bases at V and 4 bases at J; junction bases unmatched: 2. This CDR3 spans 15 amino acids. In germline, CDR1 is MNHEY, CDR2 SVGAGI. The chain's CDR3 is CASSYSGLAVETQYF. The CDR3 region has the DNA TGTGCCAGCAGTTACTCTGGACTAGCGGTAGAGACCCAGTACTTC.

With respect to this clonotype: Its ends do not fully match the called genes, so a read error is possible. CDR3 loop: CASSLRQGDTGELLF. The CDR3 nucleotides are TGTGCCAGCAGTTTACGGCAGGGCGACACCGGGGAGCTGCTTTTT. The J gene is TRBJ2-2, the V gene TRBV12-3 or TRBV12-4; either TRBD1 or TRBD2 may supply D (5 bases each). The CDR3 is made up of 15 amino acids.

The sample holds a few counts of this clonotype. The chain employs TRBV3-1 and TRBJ2-7; 13 nucleotides align to TRBD2. The CDR3 consists of 16 residues. CDR1 LGHDT and CDR2 YNNKEL come from the germline V gene (reference sequence). With 1 base clipped from V and 3 bases from J, the junction kept 3 bases outside the gene matches. CDR3 residues: CASSQGGTSGIYEQYF. The CDR3 region has the DNA TGTGCCAGCAGCCAAGGTGGGACTAGCGGGATCTACGAGCAGTACTTC.

This clonotype was picked up a small number of times. The J gene is TRBJ2-3, the V gene TRBV20-1, with 7 bases fitting TRBD2. The CDR3 is 16 amino acids. Germline V gene lookup returns CDR1 DFQATT and CDR2 SNEGSKA (reference sequence). The V gene end was trimmed by 1 base and the J gene end by 3 bases; junction bases not matched to a gene: 10. The CDR3 sequence is CSARGVLRGGTDTQYF. As DNA, the CDR3 is TGCAGTGCTAGAGGGGTTTTGCGGGGAGGGACAGATACGCAGTATTTT.

This clonotype was counted a few times. The chain links TRBV6-1 to TRBJ1-5; 10 bases map to TRBD1. The germline gives CDR1 MNHNS, CDR2 SASEGT. The V gene end was trimmed by 5 bases and the J gene end by 2 bases; junction bases not matched to a gene: 9. The CDR3 has 17 amino acids. In DNA, the CDR3 is TGTGCCAGCAGTCCGGGACAGGGGTATTGGGGCAATCAGCCCCAGCATTTT. It yields the protein CASSPGQGYWGNQPQHF.

V is TRBV2 and J is TRBJ2-1, with 7 nucleotides matching TRBD2. From germline, CDR1 is SNHLY and CDR2 FYNNEI. The length of the CDR3 is 14 residues. J gave up 9 bases and V 8 bases, and 13 bases lay outside the gene matches. The DNA for the CDR3 is TGTGCCAGCTTCTGGACTAGAGTATTCAGTGAGCAGTTCTTC. Translating gives CASFWTRVFSEQFF.

J is TRBJ2-5 and V is TRBV10-3; D ambiguous. TRBJ2-1 matches the DNA end more closely, so the J call is doubtful. Per the germline V gene, CDR1 is ENHRY and CDR2 is SYGVKD. The CDR3 sequence is 13 residues long. This chain's CDR3 is CAISEWESNEQFF. The CDR3 coding sequence is TGTGCCATCAGTGAGTGGGAATCCAATGAGCAGTTCTTC.

This clonotype was detected only a few times. The rearrangement uses TRBV2 and TRBJ2-7; TRBD1 is a possible D gene (6 bases). The CDR3 spans 12 residues. Germline assignment: CDR1 SNHLY and CDR2 FYNNEI. The ends were cut back, 10 bases at V and 3 bases at J, with 13 bases in the middle. The CDR3 DNA follows: TGTGCCACCAAACAGGGAGTCTACGAGCAGTACTTC. Translated: CATKQGVYEQYF.

This clonotype was counted between two and nine times. The chain has TRBV12-3 or TRBV12-4 and TRBJ2-5; weak D call: TRBD1 (6 bases). This CDR3 spans 14 amino acids. V was cut by 5 bases and J by 2 bases, with 12 bases left in between. The CDR3, as DNA: TGTGCCAGCAGTCTGAGGACAGTTCAAGAGACCCAGTACTTC. The encoded protein is CASSLRTVQETQYF.

The chain links TRBV5-1 to TRBJ2-2; TRBD1 agrees at 10 bases. The J segment lost 5 bases and the V segment lost 4 bases, leaving 8 bases of the junction unmatched. Germline assignment: CDR1 SGHRS and CDR2 YFSETQ. There are 16 residues in the CDR3. The CDR3 protein is CASSPGGTGVTGELFF. The CDR3 DNA sequence: TGCGCCAGCAGCCCCGGAGGGACAGGGGTTACCGGGGAGCTGTTTTTT.

V and J are TRBV18 and TRBJ1-1; 9 bases are a match to TRBD1. The CDR3 has 16 residues. J gave up 0 bases and V 3 bases, and 5 bases lay outside the gene matches. The germline V gene has CDR1 KGHSH and CDR2 LQKENI. The CDR3 nucleotides read TGTGCCAGCTCACCGAAACAGGGGGCGATGAACACTGAAGCTTTCTTT. It is translated as CASSPKQGAMNTEAFF.

There are many counts of this clonotype. The V and J genes are TRBV2 and TRBJ1-4, with 10 bases that match TRBD1. The germline CDR1 and CDR2 sequences are SNHLY and FYNNEI. Trimming at V came to 4 bases and at J to 8 bases, leaving 4 bases not matched to a gene. The CDR3 consists of 14 residues. The CDR3 is CASSGDRGGEKLFF. In DNA form, the CDR3 reads TGTGCCAGCAGTGGGGACAGGGGCGGCGAAAAACTGTTTTTT.